This T cell receptor beta chain was obtained from a study of shared clonotypes between healthy human individuals. At a deep level, the assay was run. Profiling relied on immunoSEQ multiplex PCR, and the TCRdb table lists in-frame clones only, not all of them. This table has 2 million to 2.5 million clones, 90% to 96% appearing once. Study-wide results and caveats: Clonotype sharing across a few donors was observed for around 5.1% of naive CD4 clonotypes.

Comments on this clone: Its antigen remains unidentified.

The sequencing sample was made of naive CD4+ T cells sorted from blood. Specified subset: CD45RA+ positively selected. This sequence originates from a man younger than 30 in good health.

The CDR3, as DNA: TGTGCCTGGAGTAGTCTCCCGAACACCGGGGAGCTGTTTTTT. Its translation: CAWSSLPNTGELFF. The rearrangement joins TRBV30 to TRBJ2-2; no clear D. Looked up from germline, CDR1 is GTSNPN and CDR2 is SVGIG (reference sequence). The CDR3 sequence is 14 residues long. Trimming stripped 2 bases from V and 0 bases from J, with 7 bases between.